These 5 T cell receptor beta chains originate from one sample sequenced in a study of blood T cell repertoires in COVID-19. Data came from immunoSEQ multiplex PCR; TCRdb stores just in-frame clones and leaves some out. The table has more than 250,000 clones, 89% seen once; the top ten hold roughly 6.7%. Sequenced input: peripheral blood. These receptors all come from a man between 18 and 35 years old who had recovered from COVID-19.

The chain combines TRBV27 with TRBJ2-6; no clear D. The V and J ends lost 5 bases and 0 bases respectively, with 8 bases between them. The germline V gene encodes CDR1 MNHEY and CDR2 SMNVEV (reference sequence). This CDR3 is 15 amino acids long. CDR3 sequence: CASSPDNSGANVLTF. CDR3 bases: TGTGCCAGCAGTCCCGACAACTCTGGGGCCAACGTCCTGACTTTC. Variable domain in full (rest from reference TRBV27 and TRBJ2-6): EAQVTQNPRYLITVTGKKLTVTCSQNMNHEYMSWYRQDPGLGLRQIYYSMNVEVTDKGDVPEGYKVSRKEKRNFPLILESPSPNQTSLYFCASSPDNSGANVLTFGAGSRLTVL.

This rearrangement joins TRBV19 to TRBJ2-1, with D tentatively TRBD2 (5 bases). Deletions cut 1 base from V and 0 bases from J, with 10 bases between. This CDR3 is 16 amino acids long. Germline V gives CDR1 LNHDA, CDR2 SQIVND (reference sequence). The CDR3 DNA follows: TGTGCCAGTAGTATAGTCGTCCGGGACTCCTACAATGAGCAGTTCTTC. This translates into CASSIVVRDSYNEQFF. The complete variable domain, with remaining parts taken from reference TRBV19 and TRBJ2-1, reads DGGITQSPKYLFRKEGQNVTLSCEQNLNHDAMYWYRQDPGQGLRLIYYSQIVNDFQKGDIAEGYSVSREKKESFPLTVTSAQKNPTAFYLCASSIVVRDSYNEQFFGPGTRLTVL.

CDR3 region: CASSTGTSDYEQYF. The CDR3, as DNA: TGCGCCAGCAGCACCGGGACATCGGACTACGAGCAGTACTTC. The rearrangement uses TRBV5-1 and TRBJ2-7, with D perhaps matching TRBD1 (6 bases). V lost 4 bases and J 3 bases, leaving 14 bases between the germline ends. The CDR3 is 14 residues long. The germline V gene encodes CDR1 SGHRS and CDR2 YFSETQ.

The rearrangement joins TRBV2 to TRBJ1-3; D is ambiguous. CDR3 length: 16 amino acids. Deletions cut 3 bases from V and 0 bases from J, with 12 bases between. The germline CDR1 and CDR2 sequences are SNHLY and FYNNEI. CDR3 residues: CASSEPTANSGNTIYF. The CDR3 coding sequence is TGTGCCAGCAGTGAGCCCACAGCAAACTCTGGAAACACCATATATTTT.

V and J are TRBV7-9 and TRBJ1-4; 9 nucleotides align to TRBD1. The germline gives CDR1 SEHNR, CDR2 FQNEAQ (reference sequence). The junction had 3 bases not matched to a gene; V was cut back by 5 bases and J by 8 bases. CDR3 length equals 13 residues. As DNA, the CDR3 is TGTGCCAGCAGCGGGACAGGGTTCGAAAAACTGTTTTTT. Translated: CASSGTGFEKLFF.